The 19 T cell receptor beta chains given below trace back to one sample, sequenced in a study of post-analysis software for immune sequencing data (dated by TCRdb to 2014 to 2015). The receptor library was made with PCR. Sequencing was carried out with an Illumina HiSeq 2500. To reduce PCR and sequencing biases, unique molecular identifiers were built into the TCR beta cDNA libraries. TCRdb's own reprocessing of the public reads used fastp at Q25 and MiXCR and kept productive beta chains. When rows share a CDR3 protein, they turn into one entry using the most common DNA and genes. The table for this sample lists about 460,000 distinct CDR3 sequences; roughly 45% of them were counted only once. The ten largest clones capture 12% of the sample. What the work shows at the level of the full study, not this receptor alone: A few TRBV segments, including TRBV5-6, TRBV5-1 and TRBV20-1, were significantly more frequent in patients than controls.

The antigens these receptors bind are not known. The sequencing sample was made of blood. Receptor source: a girl aged 10-17 years with multiple sclerosis.

This chain links TRBV29-1 with TRBJ2-6; D unclear. The CDR3 runs to 15 residues. Germline CDR1 reads SQVTM; CDR2 reads ANQGSEA. Trimming left V 2 bases short and J 2 bases short, with 10 bases between. CDR3 in DNA: TGCAGCGTTGAAAGCCGGATCCCTGGGGCCAACGTCCTGACTTTC. Amino acid sequence: CSVESRIPGANVLTF.

The chain uses TRBV20-1 and TRBJ2-7, with 10 bases identical to TRBD2. CDR3 length equals 14 residues. Germline assignment: CDR1 DFQATT and CDR2 SNEGSKA (reference sequence). V gave up 6 bases and J gave up 0 bases; unmatched junction bases: 5. The CDR3 loop is CSAAGTSASYEQYF. The CDR3 bases are TGCAGTGCAGCCGGGACTAGCGCCTCCTACGAGCAGTACTTC.

This chain uses TRBV15 with TRBJ1-2; 11 nucleotides match TRBD1. This CDR3 has 16 amino acids. The V and J ends lost 0 bases and 8 bases, in that order; junction bases with no gene match: 8. CDR1 is LNHNV, CDR2 YYDKDF, per germline (reference sequence). CDR3 residues: CATSRDWTGGSRGYTF. The CDR3 DNA follows: TGTGCCACCAGCAGAGATTGGACAGGGGGCTCGAGGGGCTACACCTTC.

The V and J genes are TRBV4-3 and TRBJ2-4; 8 nucleotides agree with TRBD2. The J call may be in error: the DNA end matches TRBJ2-7 better. Germline CDR1 reads LGHNA; CDR2 reads YSLEER. The CDR3 has 15 amino acids. CDR3 region: CASSRGGAGGNEQYF. The CDR3 nucleotides are TGCGCCAGCAGCCGGGGAGGGGCGGGAGGCAACGAGCAGTACTTC.

This rearrangement joins TRBV28 to TRBJ1-1; the D is unclear. V lost 3 bases to trimming and J lost 4 bases, with 9 bases between them. The CDR3 is 13 residues long. Germline V gene data show CDR1 as MDHEN and CDR2 as SYDVKM. The CDR3 here is CASSFKGSTEAFF. DNA of the CDR3: TGTGCCAGCAGTTTCAAGGGCTCCACTGAAGCTTTCTTT.

The V and J genes are TRBV5-1 and TRBJ2-7; D ambiguous. V was trimmed by 8 bases and J by 3 bases, leaving 21 bases between them. The length of the CDR3 is 15 residues. The germline CDR1 and CDR2 sequences are SGHRS and YFSETQ. Here the CDR3 reads CASREETLNGYEQYF. The CDR3 DNA reads as TGCGCCAGTAGGGAAGAGACCCTTAACGGCTACGAGCAGTACTTC.

This clonotype appeared a few times. The chain combines TRBV2 with TRBJ2-7, with 8 positions matching TRBD1. This CDR3 is built from 16 residues. The V and J ends lost 3 bases and 1 base, in that order; junction bases with no gene match: 8. The V gene's germline CDR1 is SNHLY and CDR2 FYNNEI. The CDR3 spells CASSDSPRGLSYEQYF. The CDR3 region has the DNA TGTGCCAGCAGTGACTCGCCCAGGGGGCTGTCCTACGAGCAGTACTTC.

The rearrangement links TRBV6-1 to TRBJ2-7, with D unresolved. Germline assignment: CDR1 MNHNS and CDR2 SASEGT. There are 12 residues in the CDR3. V was pared by 7 bases and J by 2 bases, with 9 bases between. CDR3 bases: TGTGCCAGCATGGATGGGACCTACGAGCAGTACTTC. It codes for CASMDGTYEQYF.

This clonotype was observed a few times. The V gene is TRBV7-2, the J gene TRBJ2-7; 7 bases are shared with TRBD1. This CDR3 spans 15 amino acids. Trimming removed 0 bases from V and 3 bases from J; junction bases left unmatched: 5. CDR1 is SGHTA and CDR2 is FQGNSA in the germline V gene. CDR3 sequence (DNA): TGTGCCAGCAGCTTAGCGAGGACAGGACTCTACGAGCAGTACTTC. It yields the protein CASSLARTGLYEQYF.

This clonotype was seen only a few times. This rearrangement joins TRBV12-3 or TRBV12-4 to TRBJ2-3; 10 positions agree with TRBD1. This CDR3 contains 16 residues. Unmatched junction bases numbered 12, after V lost 8 bases and J lost 4 bases. As DNA, the CDR3 is TGTGCCAGCGGGCCTTTTGCGGGACAGGGGTCAGATACGCAGTATTTT. Its protein product is CASGPFAGQGSDTQYF.

The CDR3 region has the DNA TGCAGCGTTGAAGTGAGAGGACAGCCCTTCACTACCGGGGAGCTGTTTTTT. It codes for CSVEVRGQPFTTGELFF. This chain connects TRBV29-1 to TRBJ2-2; D perhaps matches TRBD1 (6 bases). Germline V CDR1 and CDR2: SQVTM, ANQGSEA. The V end lost 1 base, the J end lost 5 bases, and 20 bases lay between the germline ends. The CDR3 covers 17 residues.

There are a few counts of this clonotype. The chain recombines TRBV28 with TRBJ2-4; maybe TRBD2 (6 bases). CDR3 length: 17 residues. Germline-derived CDR1 and CDR2 are MDHEN and SYDVKM. Between the trimmed V and J ends, which lost 3 bases and 4 bases, there was a span of 19 bases. The CDR3 nucleotides read TGTGCCAGCAGTTTGGCGGCTTTGGGCGGGGATAAAAACATTCAGTACTTC. Translated, it gives CASSLAALGGDKNIQYF.

V gene TRBV9 combines with J gene TRBJ2-5; 7 nucleotides agree with TRBD2. This CDR3 region has 15 residues. Germline V CDR1 and CDR2: SGDLS, YYNGEE. V was pared by 0 bases and J by 11 bases, with 13 bases of the junction left unmatched. This chain's CDR3 is CASSVGSEPGREQYF. The CDR3 DNA reads as TGTGCCAGCAGCGTAGGCTCTGAGCCTGGGCGGGAGCAGTACTTC.

The rearrangement uses TRBV10-2 and TRBJ2-7; D not resolved. The CDR3 is 13 amino acids. Germline CDR1 WSHSY, CDR2 SAAADI. Trimming removed 5 bases at V and 4 bases at J, with 12 bases between. DNA for the CDR3: TGCGCCAGCAGTAGCTATTCAGAGTACGAGCAGTACTTC. This encodes CASSSYSEYEQYF.

This chain joins TRBV12-3 or TRBV12-4 and TRBJ1-2, with D tentatively TRBD1 (5 bases). The CDR3 is made up of 15 amino acids. The V end lost 3 bases, the J end lost 4 bases, and 15 bases lay between the germline ends. The CDR3 DNA reads as TGTGCCAGCAGTTTGGGCCGTCAGGGTCCCTATGGCTACACCTTC. Its translation: CASSLGRQGPYGYTF.

This rearrangement joins TRBV4-2 to TRBJ1-1; the D is unclear. The CDR3 covers 15 residues. Per germline, CDR1 LGHNA and CDR2 YNFKEQ. Trimming removed 1 base from V and 4 bases from J, with 13 bases in between. The CDR3 sequence: CASSQVVGLATEAFF. CDR3 DNA sequence: TGTGCCAGCAGCCAAGTGGTAGGGTTGGCCACTGAAGCTTTCTTT.

V and J are TRBV24-1 and TRBJ2-5; 10 nucleotides line up with TRBD2. Germline V gives CDR1 KGHDR, CDR2 SFDVKD. CDR3 length equals 15 residues. V lost 4 bases, J lost 4 bases, and 5 bases stayed unmatched. CDR3 sequence (DNA): TGTGCCACCAGTGAGCGGACTAGCGGAGGAGAGACCCAGTACTTC. Protein product: CATSERTSGGETQYF.

This clonotype was seen once. CDR3 loop: CSAGTSGPYNEQFF. For the CDR3, the DNA is TGCAGTGCCGGGACTAGCGGACCCTACAATGAGCAGTTCTTC. V gene TRBV20-1 combines with J gene TRBJ2-1; 11 nucleotides line up with TRBD2. The germline V gene encodes CDR1 DFQATT and CDR2 SNEGSKA (reference sequence). The CDR3 loop spans 14 amino acids. The V gene end was trimmed by 6 bases and the J gene end by 2 bases; junction bases not matched to a gene: 3.

The rearrangement links TRBV4-1 to TRBJ2-3; 7 bases match TRBD1. The CDR3 is 14 residues long. V shed 3 bases and J 10 bases; nucleotides not matched to a gene: 10. Per germline, CDR1 MGHRA and CDR2 YSYEKL. CDR3 region: CASSQSQGEGAQYF. The DNA for the CDR3 is TGCGCCAGCAGCCAGTCCCAGGGGGAAGGTGCGCAGTATTTT.